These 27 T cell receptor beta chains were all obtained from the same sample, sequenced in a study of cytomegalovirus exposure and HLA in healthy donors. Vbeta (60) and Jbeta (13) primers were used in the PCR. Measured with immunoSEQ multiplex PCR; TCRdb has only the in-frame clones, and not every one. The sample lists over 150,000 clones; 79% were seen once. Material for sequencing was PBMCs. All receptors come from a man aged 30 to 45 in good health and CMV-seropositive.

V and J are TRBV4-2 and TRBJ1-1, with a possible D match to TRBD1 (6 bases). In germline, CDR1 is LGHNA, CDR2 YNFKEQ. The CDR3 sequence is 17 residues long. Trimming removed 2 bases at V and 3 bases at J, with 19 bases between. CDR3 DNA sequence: TGTGCCAGCAGCCAATACGCAGGGGAAAGAGGGTACACTGAAGCTTTCTTT. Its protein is CASSQYAGERGYTEAFF.

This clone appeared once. The CDR3 loop is CASSQEILNEQFF. CDR3 bases: TGCGCCAGCAGCCAAGAAATCCTTAATGAGCAGTTCTTC. The chain recombines TRBV4-3 with TRBJ2-1; D is ambiguous. The CDR3 contains 13 residues. The germline V and J ends were trimmed by 0 bases and 7 bases, with 7 bases remaining between them. Germline CDR1 reads LGHNA; CDR2 reads YSLEER.

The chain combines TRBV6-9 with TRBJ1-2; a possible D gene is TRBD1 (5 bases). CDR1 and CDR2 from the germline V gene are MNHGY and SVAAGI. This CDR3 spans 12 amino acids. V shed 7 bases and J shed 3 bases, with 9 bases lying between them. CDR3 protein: CASTQDHYGYTF. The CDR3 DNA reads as TGTGCCAGCACACAGGACCACTATGGCTACACCTTC.

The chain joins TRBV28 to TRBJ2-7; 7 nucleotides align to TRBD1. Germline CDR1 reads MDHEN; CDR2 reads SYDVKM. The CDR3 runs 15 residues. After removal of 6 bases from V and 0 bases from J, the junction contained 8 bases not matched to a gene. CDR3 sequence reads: CASSLDRMLSYEQYF. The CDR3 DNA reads TGTGCCAGCAGCCTGGACAGGATGCTCTCCTACGAGCAGTACTTC.

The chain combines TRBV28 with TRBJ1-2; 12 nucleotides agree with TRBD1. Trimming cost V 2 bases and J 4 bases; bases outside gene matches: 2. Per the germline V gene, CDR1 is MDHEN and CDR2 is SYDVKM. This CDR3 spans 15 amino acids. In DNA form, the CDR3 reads TGTGCCAGCAGTTTAGGGACAGGGGGCCTCTATGGCTACACCTTC. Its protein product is CASSLGTGGLYGYTF.

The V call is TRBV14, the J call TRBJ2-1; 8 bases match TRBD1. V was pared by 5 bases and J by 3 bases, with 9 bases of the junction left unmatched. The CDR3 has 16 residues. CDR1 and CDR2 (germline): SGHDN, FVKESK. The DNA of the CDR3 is TGTGCCAGCAGCGTAACCAGGGGGCAATACTACAATGAGCAGTTCTTC. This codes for CASSVTRGQYYNEQFF.

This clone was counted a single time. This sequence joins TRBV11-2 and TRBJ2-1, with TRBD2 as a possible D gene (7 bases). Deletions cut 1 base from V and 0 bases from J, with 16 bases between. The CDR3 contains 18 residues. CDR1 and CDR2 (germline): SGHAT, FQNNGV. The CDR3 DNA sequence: TGTGCCAGCAGCTTAGGAGGGGAGGGGGGTCTCTCCTACAATGAGCAGTTCTTC. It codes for CASSLGGEGGLSYNEQFF. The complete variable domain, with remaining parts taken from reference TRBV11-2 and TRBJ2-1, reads EAGVAQSPRYKIIEKRQSVAFWCNPISGHATLYWYQQILGQGPKLLIQFQNNGVVDDSQLPKDRFSAERLKGVDSTLKIQPAKLEDSAVYLCASSLGGEGGLSYNEQFFGPGTRLTVL.

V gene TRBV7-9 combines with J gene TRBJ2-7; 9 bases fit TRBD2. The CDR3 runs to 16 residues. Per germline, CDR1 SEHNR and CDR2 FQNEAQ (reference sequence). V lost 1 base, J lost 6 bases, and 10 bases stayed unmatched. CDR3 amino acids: CASSLESGGLAPEQYF. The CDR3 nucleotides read TGTGCCAGCAGCTTAGAGAGCGGGGGGCTAGCTCCCGAGCAGTACTTC.

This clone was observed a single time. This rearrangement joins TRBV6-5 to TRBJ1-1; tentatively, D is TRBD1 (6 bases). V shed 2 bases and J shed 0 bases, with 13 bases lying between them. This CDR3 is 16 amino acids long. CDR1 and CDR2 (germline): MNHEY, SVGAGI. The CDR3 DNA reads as TGTGCCAGCAGTTACGGTCCCGGACAGTTGAACACTGAAGCTTTCTTT. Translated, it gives CASSYGPGQLNTEAFF.

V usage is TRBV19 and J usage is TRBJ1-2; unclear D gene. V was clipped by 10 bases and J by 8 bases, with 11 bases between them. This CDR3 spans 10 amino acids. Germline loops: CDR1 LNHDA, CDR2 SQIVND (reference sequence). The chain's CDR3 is CATRGVGYTF. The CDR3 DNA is TGTGCCACCCGAGGTGTGGGCTACACCTTC.

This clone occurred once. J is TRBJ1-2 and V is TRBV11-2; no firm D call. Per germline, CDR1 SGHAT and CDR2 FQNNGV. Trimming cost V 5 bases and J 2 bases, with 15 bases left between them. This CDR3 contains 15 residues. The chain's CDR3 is CASSRMAAVNYGYTF. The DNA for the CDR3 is TGTGCCAGCAGCCGAATGGCGGCAGTAAACTATGGCTACACCTTC. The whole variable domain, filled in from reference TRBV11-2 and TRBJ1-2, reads EAGVAQSPRYKIIEKRQSVAFWCNPISGHATLYWYQQILGQGPKLLIQFQNNGVVDDSQLPKDRFSAERLKGVDSTLKIQPAKLEDSAVYLCASSRMAAVNYGYTFGSGTRLTVV.

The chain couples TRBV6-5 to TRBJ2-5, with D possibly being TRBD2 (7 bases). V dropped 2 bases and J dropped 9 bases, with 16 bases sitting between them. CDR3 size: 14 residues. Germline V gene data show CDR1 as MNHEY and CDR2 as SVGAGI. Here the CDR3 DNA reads TGTGCCAGCAGTTACGAGGGGGGGTCCGGGGCCCAGTACTTC. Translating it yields CASSYEGGSGAQYF.

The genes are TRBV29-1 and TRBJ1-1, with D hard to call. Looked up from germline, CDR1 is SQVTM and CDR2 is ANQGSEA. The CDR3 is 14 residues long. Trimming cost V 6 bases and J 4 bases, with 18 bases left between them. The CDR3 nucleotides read TGCAGCGTCGAGGTACGGGGAAAGGGCACTGAAGCTTTCTTT. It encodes CSVEVRGKGTEAFF.

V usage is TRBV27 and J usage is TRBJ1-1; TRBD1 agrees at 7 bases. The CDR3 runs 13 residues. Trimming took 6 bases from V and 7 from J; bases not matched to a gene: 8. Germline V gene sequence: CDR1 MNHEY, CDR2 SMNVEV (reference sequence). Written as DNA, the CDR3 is TGTGCCAGCAGACTACAGGGGTCTCATGAAGCTTTCTTT. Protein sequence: CASRLQGSHEAFF.

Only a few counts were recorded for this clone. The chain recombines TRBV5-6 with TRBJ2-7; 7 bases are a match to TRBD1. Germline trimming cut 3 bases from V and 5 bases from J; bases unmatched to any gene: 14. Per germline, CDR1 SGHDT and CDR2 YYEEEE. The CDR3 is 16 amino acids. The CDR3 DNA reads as TGTGCCAGCAGCTATCCTAGAGAGACAGGGTCCCACGAGCAGTACTTC. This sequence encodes CASSYPRETGSHEQYF. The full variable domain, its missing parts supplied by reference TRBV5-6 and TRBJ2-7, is DAGVTQSPTHLIKTRGQQVTLRCSPKSGHDTVSWYQQALGQGPQFIFQYYEEEERQRGNFPDRFSGHQFPNYSSELNVNALLLGDSALYLCASSYPRETGSHEQYFGPGTRLTVT.

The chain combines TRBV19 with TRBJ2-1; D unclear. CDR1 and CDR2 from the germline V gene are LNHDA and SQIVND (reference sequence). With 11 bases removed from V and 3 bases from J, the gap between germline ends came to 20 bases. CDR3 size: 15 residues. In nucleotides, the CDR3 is TGTGCCCACAACCTCCAGGCAGAGCACTACAATGAGCAGTTCTTC. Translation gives CAHNLQAEHYNEQFF.

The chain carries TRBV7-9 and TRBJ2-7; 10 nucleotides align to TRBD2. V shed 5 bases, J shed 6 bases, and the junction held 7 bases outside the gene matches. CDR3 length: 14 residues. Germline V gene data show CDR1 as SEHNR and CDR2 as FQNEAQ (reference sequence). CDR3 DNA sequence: TGTGCCAGCAGCCGCCTAGCGGGAGTGGGCGAGCAGTACTTC. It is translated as CASSRLAGVGEQYF.

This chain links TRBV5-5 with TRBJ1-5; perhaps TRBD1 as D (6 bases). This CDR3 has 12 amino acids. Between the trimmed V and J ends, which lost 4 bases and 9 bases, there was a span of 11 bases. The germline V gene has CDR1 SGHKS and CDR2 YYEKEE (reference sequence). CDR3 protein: CASSVPRGPQHF. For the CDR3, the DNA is TGTGCCAGCAGCGTCCCCAGGGGGCCCCAGCATTTT.

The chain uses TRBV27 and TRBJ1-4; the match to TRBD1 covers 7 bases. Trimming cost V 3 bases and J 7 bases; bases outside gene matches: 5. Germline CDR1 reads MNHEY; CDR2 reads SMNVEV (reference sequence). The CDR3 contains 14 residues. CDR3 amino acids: CASSFRGYSEKLFF. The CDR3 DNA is TGTGCCAGCAGTTTCAGGGGGTATAGTGAAAAACTGTTTTTT.

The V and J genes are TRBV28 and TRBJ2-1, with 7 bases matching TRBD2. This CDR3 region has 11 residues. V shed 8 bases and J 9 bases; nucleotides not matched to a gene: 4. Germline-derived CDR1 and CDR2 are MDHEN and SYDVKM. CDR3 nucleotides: TGTGCCAGCCGTGGGGGGGGTGAGCAGTTCTTC. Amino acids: CASRGGGEQFF.

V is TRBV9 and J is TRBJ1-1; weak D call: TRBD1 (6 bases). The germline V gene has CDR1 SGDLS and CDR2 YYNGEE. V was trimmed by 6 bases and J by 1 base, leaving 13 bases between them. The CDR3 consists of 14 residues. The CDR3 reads CASTMGGGNTEAFF. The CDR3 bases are TGTGCCAGCACTATGGGAGGGGGGAACACTGAAGCTTTCTTT. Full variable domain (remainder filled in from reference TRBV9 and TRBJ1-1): DSGVTQTPKHLITATGQRVTLRCSPRSGDLSVYWYQQSLDQGLQFLIQYYNGEERAKGNILERFSAQQFPDLHSELNLSSLELGDSALYFCASTMGGGNTEAFFGQGTRLTVV.

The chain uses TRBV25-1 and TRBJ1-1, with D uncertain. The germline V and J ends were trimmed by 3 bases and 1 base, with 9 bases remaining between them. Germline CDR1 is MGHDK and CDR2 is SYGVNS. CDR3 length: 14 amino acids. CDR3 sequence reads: CASSELHPNTEAFF. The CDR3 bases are TGTGCCAGCAGTGAGTTACACCCGAACACTGAAGCTTTCTTT.

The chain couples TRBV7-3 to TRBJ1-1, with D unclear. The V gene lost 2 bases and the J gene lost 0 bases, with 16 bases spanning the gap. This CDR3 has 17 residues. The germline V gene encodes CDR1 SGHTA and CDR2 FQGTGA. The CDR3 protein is CASSLYRISGMNTEAFF. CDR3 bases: TGTGCCAGCAGCTTATACCGGATTAGCGGTATGAACACTGAAGCTTTCTTT.

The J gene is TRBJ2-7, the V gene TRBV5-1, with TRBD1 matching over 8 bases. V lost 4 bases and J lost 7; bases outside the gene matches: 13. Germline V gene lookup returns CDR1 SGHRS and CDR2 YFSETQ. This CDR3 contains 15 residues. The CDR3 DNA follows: TGCGCCAGCAGCGTTGGGACCTACACAGGGGGGGAGCAGTACTTC. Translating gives CASSVGTYTGGEQYF.

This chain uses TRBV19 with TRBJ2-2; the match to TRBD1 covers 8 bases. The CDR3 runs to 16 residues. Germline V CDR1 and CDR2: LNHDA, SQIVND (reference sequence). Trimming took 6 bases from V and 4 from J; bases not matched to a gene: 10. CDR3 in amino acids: CASSIWTGQTTGELFF. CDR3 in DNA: TGTGCCAGTAGCATTTGGACAGGGCAGACCACCGGGGAGCTGTTTTTT.

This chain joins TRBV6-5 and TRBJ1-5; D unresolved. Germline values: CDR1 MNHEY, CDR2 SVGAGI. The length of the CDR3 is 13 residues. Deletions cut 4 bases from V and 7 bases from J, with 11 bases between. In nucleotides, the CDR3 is TGTGCCAGCAGTTTTGTGTCCGGGCAGCCCCAGCATTTT. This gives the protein CASSFVSGQPQHF.

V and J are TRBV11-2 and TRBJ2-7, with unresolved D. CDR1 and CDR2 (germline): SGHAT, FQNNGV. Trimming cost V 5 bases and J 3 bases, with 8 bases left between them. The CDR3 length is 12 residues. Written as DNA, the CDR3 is TGTGCCAGCAGCCCACCAGACTACGAGCAGTACTTC. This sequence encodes CASSPPDYEQYF.